The source of this T cell receptor beta chain is a study of Ad26.COV2.S vaccination and SARS-CoV-2 variants. The treatment was: roughly 19 received Ad26.COV2.S at low or high dose, single or two shots; several received placebo; per-sample allocation not given. Sampling was performed 63 days after the first vaccine or placebo injection. Donation was by an adult aged 18-55 years who was in Boston. Some clones are missing from TCRdb's copy, which holds only in-frame ones; the method was immunoSEQ multiplex PCR. This sample carries 400,000 to 450,000 clones, approximately 92% of them seen once, and the ten largest clones take 1.5% to 2%. The CDR3 has 15 residues. The germline V gene has CDR1 SGHDN and CDR2 FVKESK. The ends were cut back, 2 bases at V and 2 bases at J, with 10 bases in the middle.

The sample in question was peripheral blood, obtained in a trial of Ad26.COV2.S vaccine versus placebo. The TCR was taken from a person aged 18-65 years who received the Ad26.COV2.S COVID-19 vaccine or a placebo. This sequence joins TRBV14 and TRBJ2-1, with D possibly matching TRBD2 (7 bases). The CDR3 DNA reads TGTGCCAGCAGCCAAAAAGGGGGGGCCTACAATGAGCAGTTCTTC. Encoded protein: CASSQKGGAYNEQFF.